These T cell receptor beta chains were read from a single sample in a study of T-cell memory formation after mild COVID-19. TCRdb redid the calling of the 5' RACE reads with MiXCR, one entry per CDR3 protein. The sample carries 400,000 to 500,000 distinct CDR3 sequences, 20% recorded once. Sequenced: PBMCs or a T cell subset sorted from them (not recorded which). These receptors were obtained from an adult woman who had mild COVID-19 (a few samples of this study predate the infection). Cell type and time point are not known. Both conserved end residues are part of each CDR3.

j_gene: TRBJ1-6
v_gene: TRBV19
CDR3aa: CASSIKQGFGTRNSPLHF

j_gene: TRBJ2-7
v_gene: TRBV15
CDR3aa: CATSRATRPSQYF

j_gene: TRBJ1-5
v_gene: TRBV20-1
CDR3aa: CSAKREGQVLQPQHF

j_gene: TRBJ2-6
v_gene: TRBV27
CDR3aa: CASSPGTGYSGANVLTF

j_gene: TRBJ2-7
v_gene: TRBV5-1
CDR3aa: CASSLVRGSPYEQYF

j_gene: TRBJ1-2
v_gene: TRBV20-1
CDR3aa: CSARMPPTNYGYTF

j_gene: TRBJ1-6
v_gene: TRBV6-5
CDR3aa: CASRTDRVGNSPLHF

j_gene: TRBJ2-5
v_gene: TRBV4-2
CDR3aa: CASSLPSTSGEQETQYF

j_gene: TRBJ2-3
v_gene: TRBV5-1
CDR3aa: CASSFRGAGSTDTQYF

j_gene: TRBJ2-1
v_gene: TRBV7-6
CDR3aa: CASSYSGGAGEQFF

j_gene: TRBJ2-2
v_gene: TRBV5-1
CDR3aa: CASSRYRGAGDTGELFF

j_gene: TRBJ1-3
v_gene: TRBV4-2
CDR3aa: CASSRGRNSGNTIYF

j_gene: TRBJ1-1
v_gene: TRBV7-2
CDR3aa: CASTRGTQPEAFF

j_gene: TRBJ1-2
v_gene: TRBV5-1
CDR3aa: CASSLVGNYGYTF

j_gene: TRBJ2-3
v_gene: TRBV7-9
CDR3aa: CASSLSGTSAGTDTQYF

j_gene: TRBJ2-1
v_gene: TRBV7-8
CDR3aa: CASSWGPSGIEQFF